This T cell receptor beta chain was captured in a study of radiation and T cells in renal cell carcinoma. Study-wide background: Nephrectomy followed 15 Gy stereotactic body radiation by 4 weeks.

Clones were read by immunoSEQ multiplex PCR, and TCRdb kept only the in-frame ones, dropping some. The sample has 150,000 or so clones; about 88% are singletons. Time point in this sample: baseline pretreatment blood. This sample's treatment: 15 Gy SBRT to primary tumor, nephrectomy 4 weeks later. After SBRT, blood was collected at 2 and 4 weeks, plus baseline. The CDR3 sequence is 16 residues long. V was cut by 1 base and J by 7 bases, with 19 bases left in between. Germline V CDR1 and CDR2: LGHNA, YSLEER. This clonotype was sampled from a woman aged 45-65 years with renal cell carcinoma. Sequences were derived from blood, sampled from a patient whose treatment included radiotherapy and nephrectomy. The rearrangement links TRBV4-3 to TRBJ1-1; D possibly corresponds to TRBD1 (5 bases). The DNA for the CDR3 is TGCGCCAGCAGCCAAGGATATGCCAGGGAGCAGGGTGAAGCTTTCTTT. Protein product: CASSQGYAREQGEAFF.